This paragraph reports one T cell receptor beta chain. What it binds is unknown. Germline CDR1 is KGHSH and CDR2 is LQKENI. CDR3 length equals 15 residues. V shed 4 bases, J shed 3 bases, and the junction held 7 bases outside the gene matches. The data belong to a study of shared clonotypes between healthy human individuals. Study-wide results and caveats: Enrolling few donors narrowed the genetic and exposure-history diversity that was represented. Larger estimated richness was generally seen in naive subsets than in memory subsets.

Donation came from healthy HIV-negative adults that had no recent acute infections or vaccinations. Researchers divided each subset's genomic DNA evenly across several immunoSEQ plates. The table came from immunoSEQ multiplex PCR; TCRdb's copy has only in-frame clones and leaves some out. Counted here are about 690,000 clones, roughly 88% occurring once; the ten biggest clones make up 34%. The chain recombines TRBV18 with TRBJ2-7; the match to TRBD1 covers 9 bases. The clonotype comes from a man younger than 35 in good health. Some clones in this sample may be carry-over from other donors' samples. The sample comprised memory CD8+ T cells from PBMCs. Subset of the sample: CD45RO+ cells pooled with CCR7-negative TemRA cells. CDR3 loop: CASSQDRGHNYEQYF. The CDR3 bases are TGTGCCAGCTCACAGGACAGGGGCCACAACTACGAGCAGTACTTC.